Following are 18 T cell receptor beta chains from one sample sequenced in a study of blood T cell repertoires in COVID-19. Libraries were prepared by immunoSEQ multiplex PCR; TCRdb keeps only in-frame clonotypes and omits some of them. The data hold around 100,000 clones, with around nine tenths observed a single time. Sequencing was done on a sample of peripheral blood. Source of these receptors: a human donor in a cohort sampled during active COVID-19.

The chain couples TRBV7-2 to TRBJ1-1; D not resolved. Germline CDR1 is SGHTA and CDR2 is FQGNSA. The CDR3 spans 15 residues. V lost 2 bases to trimming and J lost 0 bases, with 10 bases between them. The CDR3 spells CASSLSRALNTEAFF. DNA for the CDR3: TGTGCCAGCAGCTTATCGCGTGCGTTGAACACTGAAGCTTTCTTT.

The V call is TRBV4-2, the J call TRBJ2-3; 7 bases align to TRBD2. CDR3 size: 16 residues. Germline trimming cut 4 bases from V and 0 bases from J; bases unmatched to any gene: 7. The V gene's germline CDR1 is LGHNA and CDR2 YNFKEQ. Here the CDR3 reads CASSRVGGSSTDTQYF. CDR3 DNA: TGTGCCAGCAGCCGCGTCGGGGGGTCTAGCACAGATACGCAGTATTTT.

The rearrangement joins TRBV5-4 to TRBJ2-4; D perhaps matches TRBD2 (7 bases). The CDR3 consists of 16 residues. Trimming took off 0 bases at V and 7 bases at J, with 17 bases between the two ends. Germline lookup yields CDR1 SGHNT and CDR2 YYREEE (reference sequence). CDR3 protein: CASSLGGLAVNNIQYF. As DNA, the CDR3 is TGTGCCAGCAGCTTGGGGGGGCTAGCGGTAAACAACATTCAGTACTTC.

The V gene is TRBV14, the J gene TRBJ2-3, with D maybe TRBD1 (6 bases). The CDR3 is made up of 16 amino acids. Germline CDR1 reads SGHDN; CDR2 reads FVKESK. Trimming removed 4 bases at V and 1 base at J, with 15 bases between. The CDR3 DNA follows: TGTGCCAGCAGCCGATCGGACAGTCTTGGCACAGATACGCAGTATTTT. Protein: CASSRSDSLGTDTQYF.

Regarding this clone: This CDR3 is also generated by other DNA sequences in the sample. The chain couples TRBV7-2 to TRBJ2-5, with no clear D. V was pared by 1 base and J by 1 base, with 7 bases between. The CDR3 runs 14 residues. Per the germline V gene, CDR1 is SGHTA and CDR2 is FQGNSA. The CDR3 sequence: CASSLGLAQETQYF. The DNA for the CDR3 is TGTGCCAGCAGCTTAGGGCTGGCCCAAGAGACCCAGTACTTC.

The chain has TRBV14 and TRBJ2-1; TRBD1 matches 7 bases. The CDR3 is made up of 11 amino acids. Germline V lookup: CDR1 SGHDN, CDR2 FVKESK. V trimming: 5 bases; J trimming: 12 bases; junction bases outside the gene matches: 4. CDR3 nucleotides: TGTGCCAGCAGCAGGGACAGACCGCAGTTCTTC. It encodes CASSRDRPQFF.

V and J are TRBV7-9 and TRBJ1-4; 8 bases agree with TRBD1. V lost 5 bases and J lost 7; bases outside the gene matches: 6. The CDR3 has 14 amino acids. Per germline, CDR1 SEHNR and CDR2 FQNEAQ (reference sequence). For the CDR3, the DNA is TGTGCCAGCAGCCTGGACAGGGACAGTGAAAAACTGTTTTTT. This gives the protein CASSLDRDSEKLFF.

CDR3: CASSQNQGIEKLFF. As DNA, the CDR3 is TGTGCCAGCAGCCAGAATCAGGGGATAGAAAAACTGTTTTTT. V and J are TRBV3-1 (or the pseudogene TRBV3-2) and TRBJ1-4, with TRBD1 as a possible D gene (6 bases). The CDR3 covers 14 residues. V dropped 3 bases and J dropped 8 bases, with 13 bases sitting between them. The V gene's germline CDR1 is LGHDT and CDR2 YNNKEL (reference sequence).

This rearrangement joins TRBV13 to TRBJ2-2; 11 bases are a match to TRBD2. The CDR3 has 19 residues. V was clipped by 3 bases and J by 1 base; unmatched bases: 10. CDR1 is PRHDT and CDR2 is FYEKMQ in the germline V gene (reference sequence). In nucleotides, the CDR3 is TGTGCCAGCAGCTTGCAACTAGCGGGAGCCCCCAGGAACACCGGGGAGCTGTTTTTT. Its translation is CASSLQLAGAPRNTGELFF. Looking up the rest from reference TRBV13 and TRBJ2-2 gives the full variable domain: AAGVIQSPRHLIKEKRETATLKCYPIPRHDTVYWYQQGPGQDPQFLISFYEKMQSDKGSIPDRFSAQQFSDYHSELNMSSLELGDSALYFCASSLQLAGAPRNTGELFFGEGSRLTVL.

J is TRBJ2-3 and V is TRBV18; 9 bases match TRBD1. The germline V gene has CDR1 KGHSH and CDR2 LQKENI. The CDR3 spans 14 residues. The trim removed 4 bases at V and 3 bases at J, leaving 2 bases unmatched. The CDR3 nucleotides read TGTGCCAGCTCACGACAGGGGGAGACAGATACGCAGTATTTT. Its protein is CASSRQGETDTQYF.

This chain connects TRBV5-4 to TRBJ2-7; 10 bases match TRBD1. J was trimmed by 4 bases and V by 1 base; bases with no gene match: 5. Germline V gene lookup returns CDR1 SGHNT and CDR2 YYREEE (reference sequence). The CDR3 contains 15 residues. The DNA of the CDR3 is TGTGCCAGCAGCTTGACTGGGGACAGGGGTTACGAGCAGTACTTC. As protein: CASSLTGDRGYEQYF.

V gene TRBV4-1 combines with J gene TRBJ2-2, with 7 bases lining up with TRBD2. This CDR3 spans 17 amino acids. CDR1 is MGHRA and CDR2 is YSYEKL in the germline V gene. V lost 1 base to trimming and J lost 3 bases; unmatched junction nucleotides: 8. The CDR3 nucleotides read TGCGCCAGCAGCCAAGTAGGTTCACTAGCGCACACCGGGGAGCTGTTTTTT. As protein: CASSQVGSLAHTGELFF.

The chain couples TRBV5-4 to TRBJ1-1, with D tentatively TRBD1 (5 bases). Germline-derived CDR1 and CDR2 are SGHNT and YYREEE (reference sequence). Deletions cut 0 bases from V and 6 bases from J, with 12 bases between. The CDR3 consists of 14 residues. Here the CDR3 DNA reads TGTGCCAGCAGCTTGGATCGGGGGTCCGCTGAAGCTTTCTTT. It yields the protein CASSLDRGSAEAFF.

This CDR3 is CASSSLQQGLSGNTEAFF. The DNA of the CDR3 is TGCGCCAGCAGCTCATTACAACAGGGGTTATCGGGGAACACTGAAGCTTTCTTT. The chain carries TRBV5-1 and TRBJ1-1; 7 positions agree with TRBD1. There are 18 residues in the CDR3. J gave up 1 base and V 3 bases, and 15 bases lay outside the gene matches. Looked up from germline, CDR1 is SGHRS and CDR2 is YFSETQ.

This chain uses TRBV19 with TRBJ2-2; 13 bases are shared with TRBD2. The CDR3 consists of 16 residues. Per germline, CDR1 LNHDA and CDR2 SQIVND (reference sequence). V lost 7 bases and J lost 6; bases outside the gene matches: 8. The CDR3 region has the DNA TGTGCCAGTACCAAAACTAGCGGGAGGGCCTCCGGGGAGCTGTTTTTT. Its protein product is CASTKTSGRASGELFF.

The chain has TRBV4-2 and TRBJ2-7; the match to TRBD2 covers 10 bases. This CDR3 spans 19 amino acids. In germline, CDR1 is LGHNA, CDR2 YNFKEQ. J gave up 0 bases and V 0 bases, and 11 bases lay outside the gene matches. The CDR3 sequence: CASSQELLAGVSSSYEQYF. In DNA, the CDR3 is TGTGCCAGCAGCCAAGAGCTCCTAGCGGGGGTCTCCAGCTCCTACGAGCAGTACTTC.

The V and J genes are TRBV5-6 and TRBJ1-5; D unclear. The CDR3 covers 13 residues. Germline V gene data show CDR1 as SGHDT and CDR2 as YYEEEE. Between the trimmed V and J ends, which lost 4 bases and 6 bases, there was a span of 11 bases. The CDR3 DNA reads TGTGCCAGCAGCGACCGCACTATTCAGCCCCAGCATTTT. Its protein product is CASSDRTIQPQHF.

V gene TRBV7-3 combines with J gene TRBJ2-5; D uncertain. CDR1 is SGHTA and CDR2 is FQGTGA in the germline V gene. Trimming took 5 bases from V and 0 from J, leaving 7 bases between them. This CDR3 contains 13 residues. CDR3 nucleotide sequence: TGTGCCAGCAGCCCCCGGGACCAAGAGACCCAGTACTTC. Translating it yields CASSPRDQETQYF.